Detailed here is one TCR beta chain. What it recognizes is unknown. The Oncomine TCR Beta short-read assay was applied to DNA of cultured CD4+ T cells. Researchers extracted genomic DNA from CD4+ T cells that had been cultured. TCRdb called the PCR reads again in MiXCR, with one record for every CDR3 protein. This table has 20,000 to 30,000 distinct CDR3 sequences, 42% appearing once. This specimen comes from a study of vaccination and CD4 T cells after COVID-19. Study-wide findings and caveats: It was found that, in convalescent patients, 304 of 307 vaccine-specific clones were spike mono-reactive.

This CDR3 has 17 amino acids. V was cut by 2 bases and J by 1 base, with 15 bases left in between. Germline V CDR1 and CDR2: ENHRY, SYGVKD. Time point of the sample: late sampling 161 to 241 days after vaccination in a few convalescent patients. Treatment defined: roughly nine-day PBMC culture with coronavirus spike peptide pools or control peptides (ViraFEST assay). The chain uses TRBV10-3 and TRBJ1-5, with D perhaps matching TRBD1 (6 bases). The receptor's source is a human donor who had recovered from COVID-19. Sequenced here: CD4+ T cells from blood, cultured in vitro, sampled about 7 months after SARS-CoV-2 vaccination. CDR3 residues: CAISERGRGSSNQPQHF. The CDR3, as DNA: TGTGCCATCAGTGAGCGGGGCAGGGGCTCGAGCAATCAGCCCCAGCATTTT.